A single sample is the source of the 27 T cell receptor beta chains below, sequenced in a study of shared clonotypes between healthy human individuals. CD45RO-negative, CCR7-positively selected cells formed the naive CD8 fraction, excluding terminally differentiated effector memory CD45RA+ cells. This table comes from immunoSEQ multiplex PCR, and its TCRdb copy is limited to in-frame clones, with some not included. This sample has more than 2 million clones, with roughly 95% found just once. Sequencing input: naive CD8+ T cells from PBMCs. These TCRs come from a man younger than 35 in good health. Some clones in this sample may be carry-over from other donors' samples.

The rearrangement joins TRBV9 to TRBJ2-1, with 13 bases lining up with TRBD2. Germline lookup yields CDR1 SGDLS and CDR2 YYNGEE. V dropped 3 bases and J dropped 5; count of bases not matched to a gene: 11. CDR3 length equals 18 residues. The CDR3 coding sequence is TGTGCCAGCAGCGCCTACCGGACTAGCGGGAGAGGCCACAATGAGCAGTTCTTC. It encodes CASSAYRTSGRGHNEQFF.

The chain links TRBV4-3 to TRBJ2-1, with TRBD2 identical over 7 bases. CDR1 and CDR2 from the germline V gene are LGHNA and YSLEER. The ends lost 4 bases at V and 3 bases at J; junction bases unmatched: 9. CDR3 length: 16 residues. The CDR3 spells CASSPGEGGNYNEQFF. CDR3 DNA: TGCGCCAGCAGCCCAGGTGAGGGAGGGAACTACAATGAGCAGTTCTTC.

The gene calls are TRBV19 and TRBJ1-5, with TRBD1 as a possible D gene (5 bases). The ends were cut back, 7 bases at V and 6 bases at J, with 13 bases in the middle. This CDR3 comprises 13 residues. Germline CDR1 and CDR2: LNHDA and SQIVND (reference sequence). Here the CDR3 reads CASTWGGGQPQHF. CDR3 nucleotide sequence: TGTGCCAGTACTTGGGGGGGAGGTCAGCCCCAGCATTTT.

The chain has TRBV27 and TRBJ1-4; 10 nucleotides line up with TRBD1. The CDR3 sequence is 15 residues long. Germline values: CDR1 MNHEY, CDR2 SMNVEV (reference sequence). V lost 3 bases, J lost 7 bases, and 5 bases stayed unmatched. The CDR3 here is CASSFLTGGVEKLFF. CDR3 coding DNA: TGTGCCAGCAGTTTCCTGACAGGGGGCGTTGAAAAACTGTTTTTT.

The chain has TRBV6-5 and TRBJ2-3; D is uncertain. V was pared by 7 bases and J by 0 bases, with 8 bases between. Germline CDR1 is MNHEY and CDR2 is SVGAGI. CDR3 length equals 13 residues. CDR3 nucleotides: TGTGCCAGCACGGGCGTCAGCACAGATACGCAGTATTTT. Its translation: CASTGVSTDTQYF.

The chain carries TRBV4-3 and TRBJ2-2; D unresolved. The CDR3 is made up of 15 amino acids. Germline CDR1 and CDR2: LGHNA and YSLEER. The V end lost 0 bases, the J end lost 4 bases, and 9 bases lay between the germline ends. CDR3 sequence: CASSQDRTVTGELFF. CDR3 coding DNA: TGCGCCAGCAGCCAAGATCGAACAGTCACCGGGGAGCTGTTTTTT.

This chain connects TRBV7-9 to TRBJ2-2; TRBD2 is a possible D gene (5 bases). The ends were cut back, 4 bases at V and 6 bases at J, with 15 bases in the middle. This CDR3 is built from 15 residues. Germline values: CDR1 SEHNR, CDR2 FQNEAQ (reference sequence). Written as DNA, the CDR3 is TGTGCCAGCAGCTCGGACTGGACGGGGTCCGGGGAGCTGTTTTTT. This gives the protein CASSSDWTGSGELFF.

The CDR3 coding sequence is TGCAGCGTTGAAATACCGGGGGTGAACACTGAAGCTTTCTTT. The encoded protein is CSVEIPGVNTEAFF. The genes are TRBV29-1 and TRBJ1-1; a weak D match, TRBD1 (5 bases). V shed 2 bases and J shed 0 bases, with 10 bases lying between them. Germline CDR1 and CDR2: SQVTM and ANQGSEA. The CDR3 is 14 residues long.

V and J are TRBV27 and TRBJ2-6, with D uncertain. Trimming stripped 2 bases from V and 4 bases from J, with 6 bases between. Germline CDR1 and CDR2: MNHEY and SMNVEV (reference sequence). The CDR3 is 14 amino acids. This CDR3 reads CASSLGLGANVLTF. The CDR3 nucleotides read TGTGCCAGCAGTTTAGGGTTGGGGGCCAACGTCCTGACTTTC.

CDR3 protein: CASSSALLQQGSSYNEQFF. The CDR3 region has the DNA TGTGCCAGCAGCTCCGCTTTACTCCAACAGGGGAGCTCCTACAATGAGCAGTTCTTC. The genes are TRBV7-9 and TRBJ2-1; the match to TRBD1 covers 7 bases. V shed 4 bases and J 0 bases; nucleotides not matched to a gene: 15. CDR3 size: 19 residues. Germline values: CDR1 SEHNR, CDR2 FQNEAQ (reference sequence).

This clone has just one count. This chain connects TRBV7-6 to TRBJ2-3; tentatively, D is TRBD2 (6 bases). V dropped 6 bases and J dropped 4 bases, with 14 bases sitting between them. The CDR3 has 14 amino acids. CDR1 and CDR2 from the germline V gene are SGHVS and FNYEAQ. The CDR3 spells CASRTYPGADTQYF. CDR3 coding DNA: TGTGCCAGCAGGACTTACCCGGGGGCAGATACGCAGTATTTT.

The rearrangement uses TRBV2 and TRBJ1-5; D ambiguous. CDR3 length equals 14 residues. The germline V gene has CDR1 SNHLY and CDR2 FYNNEI. V was trimmed by 1 base and J by 7 bases, leaving 11 bases between them. CDR3 amino acids: CASSEGAQRQPQHF. CDR3 in DNA: TGTGCCAGCAGTGAAGGGGCACAGCGGCAGCCCCAGCATTTT. Drawing the rest from reference TRBV2 and TRBJ1-5, the complete variable domain is EPEVTQTPSHQVTQMGQEVILRCVPISNHLYFYWYRQILGQKVEFLVSFYNNEISEKSEIFDDQFSVERPDGSNFTLKIRSTKLEDSAMYFCASSEGAQRQPQHFGDGTRLSIL.

The CDR3, as DNA: TGTGCCAGCAGTGAGAGCCGCCGGGCGGGCACTGAAGCTTTCTTT. Amino acid sequence: CASSESRRAGTEAFF. The chain couples TRBV6-1 to TRBJ1-1, with unresolved D. Per the germline V gene, CDR1 is MNHNS and CDR2 is SASEGT. The CDR3 is made up of 15 amino acids. Trimming took 3 bases from V and 4 from J, leaving 15 bases between them.

The chain uses TRBV5-6 and TRBJ2-7, with 7 bases fitting TRBD1. This CDR3 comprises 15 residues. The ends lost 0 bases at V and 7 bases at J; junction bases unmatched: 10. Germline V gene lookup returns CDR1 SGHDT and CDR2 YYEEEE. CDR3 sequence (DNA): TGTGCCAGCAGCTTGGGGTTGGGACAGATGAGAGAGCAGTACTTC. It is translated as CASSLGLGQMREQYF.

To note about this clone: At the DNA level, this CDR3 is encoded by other sequences in the same sample as well. The CDR3: CASRWGDTGELFF. The DNA of the CDR3 is TGTGCCAGCAGATGGGGGGACACCGGGGAGCTGTTTTTT. V usage is TRBV7-9 and J usage is TRBJ2-2; D may be TRBD2 (6 bases). Trimming cost V 6 bases and J 3 bases, with 8 bases left between them. This CDR3 spans 13 amino acids. The germline V gene has CDR1 SEHNR and CDR2 FQNEAQ (reference sequence).

As to this clone: Other nucleotide sequences in the sample specify the same CDR3. This rearrangement joins TRBV19 to TRBJ1-5, with no clear D. The germline V gene has CDR1 LNHDA and CDR2 SQIVND (reference sequence). CDR3 size: 15 residues. V lost 3 bases and J lost 2, with 11 bases in between. CDR3 nucleotide sequence: TGTGCCAGTAGTATGGGCTCGGGTGGCAATCAGCCCCAGCATTTT. It encodes CASSMGSGGNQPQHF.

This clone was seen just once. The chain links TRBV4-1 to TRBJ2-1; D gene ambiguous. CDR3 length: 17 amino acids. With 4 bases removed from V and 0 bases from J, the gap between germline ends came to 16 bases. Germline CDR1 is MGHRA and CDR2 is YSYEKL. CDR3 protein: CASSRRPAKSSYNEQFF. CDR3 sequence (DNA): TGCGCCAGCAGCCGCCGACCGGCAAAGAGCTCCTACAATGAGCAGTTCTTC.

The chain uses TRBV7-2 and TRBJ2-5; no clear D gene. The CDR3 is 14 amino acids. V lost 5 bases, J lost 3 bases, and 13 bases lay in between. Germline V gene sequence: CDR1 SGHTA, CDR2 FQGNSA. The CDR3 sequence is CASSPITEEETQYF. CDR3 bases: TGTGCCAGCAGCCCGATTACTGAGGAAGAGACCCAGTACTTC.

The gene calls are TRBV9 and TRBJ2-6; 8 bases match TRBD2. Germline assignment: CDR1 SGDLS and CDR2 YYNGEE. This CDR3 region has 20 residues. V shed 2 bases, J shed 0 bases, and the junction held 13 bases outside the gene matches. The CDR3 loop is CASSVRTSPEESSGANVLTF. CDR3 coding DNA: TGTGCCAGCAGCGTCCGGACTAGCCCAGAGGAGAGCTCTGGGGCCAACGTCCTGACTTTC. The whole variable domain, filled in from reference TRBV9 and TRBJ2-6, reads DSGVTQTPKHLITATGQRVTLRCSPRSGDLSVYWYQQSLDQGLQFLIQYYNGEERAKGNILERFSAQQFPDLHSELNLSSLELGDSALYFCASSVRTSPEESSGANVLTFGAGSRLTVL.

The chain couples TRBV7-3 to TRBJ2-2; D is ambiguous. Germline CDR1 is SGHTA and CDR2 is FQGTGA. V lost 5 bases and J lost 7, with 8 bases in between. CDR3 length: 12 amino acids. CDR3 loop: CASSPVGGELFF. CDR3 DNA sequence: TGTGCCAGCAGCCCCGTTGGCGGGGAGCTGTTTTTT.

The chain recombines TRBV18 with TRBJ1-3; D ambiguous. This CDR3 is built from 14 residues. The germline CDR1 and CDR2 sequences are KGHSH and LQKENI. The ends were cut back, 0 bases at V and 8 bases at J, with 11 bases in the middle. The CDR3 coding sequence is TGTGCCAGCTCACCACCGGAGGAACCGTACACCATATATTTT. This sequence encodes CASSPPEEPYTIYF.

The gene calls are TRBV6-1 and TRBJ2-7; D possibly uses TRBD1 or TRBD2 (6 bases each). The germline V gene has CDR1 MNHNS and CDR2 SASEGT. V lost 2 bases and J 2 bases, leaving 13 bases between the germline ends. The CDR3 has 15 amino acids. The CDR3 sequence: CASSELRGAPYEQYF. CDR3 DNA sequence: TGTGCCAGCAGTGAACTAAGGGGGGCACCCTACGAGCAGTACTTC.

Turning to this clone: Other DNA sequences within the sample encode an identical CDR3. CDR3 DNA sequence: TGTGCCAGCAGTGAGGACAGGAGCTACGAGCAGTACTTC. This sequence encodes CASSEDRSYEQYF. This chain links TRBV2 with TRBJ2-7; 7 bases match TRBD1. The germline V gene encodes CDR1 SNHLY and CDR2 FYNNEI. The CDR3 loop spans 13 amino acids. The junction had 2 bases not matched to a gene; V was cut back by 3 bases and J by 3 bases. Complete variable domain (other parts from reference TRBV2 and TRBJ2-7): EPEVTQTPSHQVTQMGQEVILRCVPISNHLYFYWYRQILGQKVEFLVSFYNNEISEKSEIFDDQFSVERPDGSNFTLKIRSTKLEDSAMYFCASSEDRSYEQYFGPGTRLTVT.

The J gene is TRBJ1-2, the V gene TRBV11-1, with D perhaps TRBD1 (5 bases). This CDR3 spans 13 amino acids. The V gene's germline CDR1 is SGHAT and CDR2 FQDESV (reference sequence). V gave up 3 bases and J gave up 6 bases, with 11 bases separating them. The CDR3 loop is CASSFSGRDGYTF. As DNA, the CDR3 is TGTGCCAGCAGCTTCTCAGGGAGGGATGGCTACACCTTC.

The V call is TRBV2, the J call TRBJ2-7; 10 bases match TRBD2. V dropped 8 bases and J dropped 7; count of bases not matched to a gene: 11. Germline CDR1 and CDR2: SNHLY and FYNNEI. The CDR3 sequence is 14 residues long. The CDR3 DNA is TGTGCCAGCGGTCCTAGCGGGAGTCAGGTGGAGCAGTACTTC. It encodes CASGPSGSQVEQYF.

This clone was seen only once. The chain's CDR3 is CASSQKSNKETQYF. The DNA for the CDR3 is TGCGCCAGCAGCCAGAAGTCCAATAAAGAGACCCAGTACTTC. V is TRBV4-3 and J is TRBJ2-5, with D unresolved. The germline CDR1 and CDR2 sequences are LGHNA and YSLEER. The V end lost 3 bases, the J end lost 3 bases, and 11 bases lay between the germline ends. This CDR3 spans 14 amino acids.

The V gene is TRBV27, the J gene TRBJ2-2, with TRBD1 matching 9 bases. CDR3 length: 17 amino acids. Trimming cost V 2 bases and J 1 base; bases outside gene matches: 5. Germline values: CDR1 MNHEY, CDR2 SMNVEV (reference sequence). This CDR3 is CASSLKGQGGNTGELFF. The DNA for the CDR3 is TGTGCCAGCAGTTTAAAGGGACAGGGAGGGAACACCGGGGAGCTGTTTTTT.